This entry lists 12 T cell receptor beta chains sequenced from one sample in a study of regulatory T cells in long-lasting Graves disease. Time point here: newly diagnosed GD, antithyroid drugs for less than 3 months. PBMC-extracted RNA yielded the TCR library. Both iRepertoire HTBI primers and Arm-PCR of CDR3 regions were used to build the TCR beta libraries. TCRdb ran MiXCR on the multiplex PCR reads and lists one entry per CDR3 protein. The profile shows some 250,000 distinct CDR3 sequences, about 16% of them singletons. Source: peripheral blood mononuclear cells (PBMCs), taken at new diagnosis, from a patient treated with antithyroid drugs. The receptors originated from a female donor with Graves disease.

This clonotype has a count of ten or more. The V call is TRBV6-2 or TRBV6-3, the J call TRBJ2-7; TRBD1 matches at 7 bases. Germline V gives CDR1 MNHEY, CDR2 SVGEGT. CDR3 length equals 12 residues. V shed 7 bases, J shed 2 bases, and the junction held 2 bases outside the gene matches. The CDR3 DNA reads as TGTGCCAGCACCGGACAGGCCTACGAGCAGTACTTC. This sequence encodes CASTGQAYEQYF.

For this clonotype: This clone may be a read error of a much larger clone one base away. Here the CDR3 omits its conserved ending phenylalanine or tryptophan, so a read error is the likely source. The V gene is TRBV7-9, the J gene TRBJ1-5; 8 bases align to TRBD1. J lost 7 bases, V lost 3 bases, and 5 bases had no gene match. The CDR3 runs to 14 residues. The germline gives CDR1 SEHNR, CDR2 FQNEAQ (reference sequence). DNA for the CDR3: TGTGCCAGCAGCTTTGGACAGGGTAGGCAGCCCCAGCATGTT. Protein: CASSFGQGRQPQHV.

In regard to this clonotype: A much larger clone differs from this one at a single base, so this may be a read error. The rearrangement joins TRBV20-1 to TRBJ2-5; TRBD1 matches at 7 bases. The CDR3 runs 15 residues. J gave up 11 bases and V 2 bases, and 17 bases lay outside the gene matches. Germline assignment: CDR1 DFQATT and CDR2 SNEGSKA (reference sequence). The CDR3 DNA is TGCAGTGCTAGATCAGGGGGATCTGGGAACAATGAGCAGTACTTC. Translation gives CSARSGGSGNNEQYF.

This clonotype showed up many times. V gene TRBV27 combines with J gene TRBJ1-2; D call uncertain. Trimming pared 6 bases from V and 3 bases from J, leaving 14 bases between. The CDR3 loop spans 14 amino acids. Germline CDR1 is MNHEY and CDR2 is SMNVEV (reference sequence). In DNA form, the CDR3 reads TGTGCCAGCAGAATCAATGTAGGTGACTATGGCTACACCTTC. Protein: CASRINVGDYGYTF.

J is TRBJ2-1 and V is TRBV29-1; 10 bases align to TRBD2. The CDR3 is made up of 12 amino acids. Germline CDR1 SQVTM, CDR2 ANQGSEA. The V segment lost 8 bases and the J segment 9 bases; nucleotides outside the gene matches: 7. In nucleotides, the CDR3 is TGCAGCCATGCTAGCGGGAGCTTTGAGCAGTTCTTC. As protein: CSHASGSFEQFF.

This clonotype was counted ten times or more. The chain combines TRBV12-3 or TRBV12-4 with TRBJ2-7; either TRBD1 or TRBD2 may supply D (5 bases each). This CDR3 is 13 amino acids long. V was clipped by 4 bases and J by 3 bases, with 10 bases between them. In nucleotides, the CDR3 is TGTGCCAGCAGTTGGGGACCAGACTACGAGCAGTACTTC. Encoded protein: CASSWGPDYEQYF.

This clonotype was observed at least ten times. In DNA, the CDR3 is TGCGCCAGCAGTGACGCAAGTCTCAATGAGCAGTTCTTC. Translation: CASSDASLNEQFF. The chain carries TRBV10-1 and TRBJ2-1, with D hard to call. The V and J ends lost 3 bases and 6 bases respectively, with 9 bases between them. The CDR3 is made up of 13 amino acids. Germline V gene sequence: CDR1 WNHNN, CDR2 SYGVQD (reference sequence).

This clonotype was observed many times. The gene calls are TRBV27 and TRBJ1-4; the D is unclear. V lost 8 bases and J 3 bases, leaving 4 bases between the germline ends. The CDR3 contains 11 residues. The V gene's germline CDR1 is MNHEY and CDR2 SMNVEV (reference sequence). The CDR3 sequence: CASSSNEKLFF. CDR3 sequence (DNA): TGTGCCAGCTCTTCTAATGAAAAACTGTTTTTT.

This clonotype was counted between two and nine times. The chain uses TRBV19 and TRBJ1-4, with 7 bases lining up with TRBD1. After removal of 5 bases from V and 4 bases from J, the junction contained 7 bases not matched to a gene. Germline V gene data show CDR1 as LNHDA and CDR2 as SQIVND (reference sequence). CDR3 length: 15 residues. As DNA, the CDR3 is TGTGCCAGTAGTCCTCCGGACAGGTATAATGAAAAACTGTTTTTT. Translating it yields CASSPPDRYNEKLFF.

The DNA for the CDR3 is TGTGCCACCAGTGATCGGGACATCGAACATGCCCTTGGCTACACCTTC. It encodes CATSDRDIEHALGYTF. The V gene is TRBV24-1, the J gene TRBJ1-2, with D perhaps matching TRBD1 (6 bases). Germline-derived CDR1 and CDR2 are KGHDR and SFDVKD. V gave up 3 bases and J gave up 7 bases, with 20 bases separating them. The CDR3 is 16 amino acids.

This clonotype was seen at least ten times. The chain combines TRBV12-3 or TRBV12-4 with TRBJ1-6, with TRBD1 identical over 7 bases. The CDR3 has 17 residues. V gave up 1 base and J gave up 7 bases; unmatched junction bases: 10. CDR3 residues: CASSLEGGTAANSPLHF. The CDR3, as DNA: TGTGCCAGCAGTTTAGAGGGAGGGACAGCCGCAAATTCACCCCTCCACTTT.

At least ten counts were recorded for this clonotype. This chain links TRBV4-1 with TRBJ2-7, with D possibly called TRBD1 or TRBD2 (5 bases each). The CDR3 has 14 residues. V was cut by 3 bases and J by 3 bases, with 12 bases left in between. Germline V gene sequence: CDR1 MGHRA, CDR2 YSYEKL. CDR3 protein: CASSHAGTYYEQYF. The CDR3 DNA follows: TGCGCCAGCAGCCACGCCGGGACGTACTACGAGCAGTACTTC.